This T cell receptor (beta chain) was retrieved from a study of blood T cells in healthy people across ages. Findings and limits, study-wide: Using unsorted PBMCs precluded a conclusive naive versus antigen-experienced comparison.

On this clonotype: Its antigen is not identified.

Germline V gives CDR1 SQVTM, CDR2 ANQGSEA. CDR3 length: 14 residues. Combining a sample-barcoded 5' primer with a J-beta primer mix, a second PCR ran for about 6 to 11 cycles. TCRdb redid the calling of the 5' RACE reads with MiXCR, one entry per CDR3 protein. There are 700,000 or so distinct CDR3 sequences in the sample; 40% to 50% occur only once, and 30% lies in the top ten. Sequencing input: blood. The receptor was isolated from a man older than 75 in good health. V gene TRBV29-1 combines with J gene TRBJ2-1; no clear D. TRBJ2-7 explains the end of the DNA better; the J call may be wrong. The CDR3 loop is CSVVTLVSYNEQYF. DNA for the CDR3: TGCAGCGTTGTAACGCTAGTATCCTACAATGAGCAGTACTTC.